This T cell receptor (beta chain) was observed in a study of CD8+ T cells in alopecia areata. After isolation, RNA underwent reverse transcription to generate cDNA as the sequencing template. Sequencing used immunoSEQ multiplex PCR; TCRdb keeps in-frame clones, though not all of them. The sample contains 110,000 to 150,000 clones, 62% of which appear only once. Turning to this clone: Its target is unknown.

The study, taken as a whole, reports: Especially in alopecia totalis/universalis, lesional scalp showed greater clonality than normal scalp did. Besides other cells, scalp samples also yield sequences of resident alphabeta T cells from normal skin.

CDR3 length: 14 residues. J was trimmed by 2 bases and V by 5 bases; bases with no gene match: 3. From germline, CDR1 is PRHDT and CDR2 FYEKMQ (reference sequence). The rearrangement uses TRBV13 and TRBJ1-2, with 9 bases aligning to TRBD1. Sample: CD8+ T cells sorted from blood. This TCR was recovered from a human donor in good health. The CDR3 reads CASSRGQGNYGYTF. The CDR3 DNA reads as TGTGCCAGCAGCCGTGGACAGGGGAACTATGGCTACACCTTC.